The source of this T cell receptor beta chain is a study of CD8+CD57+ T cells in acquired aplastic anemia. About the research overall: Across the sorted CD4+ and CD8+ cells, DNA amounts averaged roughly 3 ug. Study-wide points: In CD8+ cells, Simpson's diversity showed no significant difference between patients and controls. Patients and controls shared roughly 30 CD8+ CDR3 sequences, which appeared highly expressed in patients and within their immunodominant clones.

All sequencing subjects had displayed CD8+CD57+ cell expansion on flow cytometry. Among the patients, none had received any therapy at the time of blood sampling. Germline values: CDR1 SGHTA, CDR2 FQGNSA. The CDR3 is 14 amino acids. CDR3 and TCR beta VDJ profiling relied on a genomic DNA template. A single record per CDR3 protein comes from TCRdb applying MiXCR to the reads. The sample has 260,000 or so distinct CDR3 sequences; 65% to 90% are singletons. As concerns this clonotype: What it recognizes is unknown. A read error may account for a junction end that differs from germline.

The sample consisted of sorted CD4+, CD8+, or CD8+CD57+ T cells (not recorded which) from PBMCs. The receptor's source is a human donor with aplastic anemia. J is TRBJ2-7 and V is TRBV7-2, with D possibly matching TRBD2 (5 bases). The CDR3 region has the DNA TGTGCCACCAGCGGACCGGGCCTACCCGATGAGCAGTACTTC. It codes for CATSGPGLPDEQYF.